This T cell receptor beta chain was sequenced during a study of cytomegalovirus exposure and HLA in healthy donors. PCR was performed using 60 Vbeta and 13 Jbeta primers. Measured with immunoSEQ multiplex PCR; TCRdb has only the in-frame clones, and not every one. This table has roughly 250,000 clones, roughly 81% appearing once. V lost 3 bases and J 2 bases, leaving 17 bases between the germline ends. The CDR3 runs to 16 residues. Germline CDR1 is SGHAT and CDR2 is FQDESV (reference sequence). The chain combines TRBV11-1 with TRBJ2-7, with D perhaps TRBD2 (5 bases). The sample was PBMCs. The clonotype was recovered from a woman in her thirties or forties in good health and CMV-seropositive. The CDR3 spells CASSLNGLLTPYEQYF. As DNA, the CDR3 is TGTGCCAGCAGCTTGAATGGACTCCTCACCCCCTACGAGCAGTACTTC.